This section outlines one TCR beta chain sequence together with its context. The data originate from a study of identifying expanded T cells in peripheral blood. V lost 4 bases to trimming and J lost 5 bases; unmatched junction nucleotides: 9. The germline gives CDR1 SGHNT, CDR2 YYREEE (reference sequence). The CDR3 is 15 amino acids. The table came from immunoSEQ multiplex PCR; TCRdb's copy has only in-frame clones and leaves some out. This sample has tens of thousands of clones, with approximately 87% found just once. Specimen: blood. This TCR was recovered from a person aged 18-69 years in good health. The chain couples TRBV5-4 to TRBJ2-1, with TRBD1 identical over 7 bases. The CDR3 spells CASSHTGQENNEQFF. CDR3 DNA sequence: TGTGCCAGCAGCCACACCGGACAGGAGAACAATGAGCAGTTCTTC.